This TCR beta chain derives from a study of cytomegalovirus exposure and HLA in healthy donors. This clone was counted a few times. The primer mix had 60 Vbeta and 13 Jbeta primers. Using immunoSEQ multiplex PCR, the repertoire was profiled, and TCRdb retains in-frame clones only, with some absent. The sample lists 100,000 or so clones; over 65% were seen once. CDR3 length: 15 amino acids. V lost 6 bases and J 0 bases, leaving 12 bases between the germline ends. CDR1 is MNHNY and CDR2 is SVGAGI in the germline V gene (reference sequence). The rearrangement links TRBV6-6 to TRBJ2-1, with unresolved D. This receptor was taken from a man in his forties in good health and CMV-seronegative. The sequenced sample was PBMCs. This chain's CDR3 is CASSNRRSSYNEQFF. The CDR3 bases are TGTGCCAGCAGCAATCGGAGAAGCTCCTACAATGAGCAGTTCTTC.